Below, 17 T cell receptor beta chains from the same sample are listed, as sequenced in a study of T-cell reconstitution after alpha-beta-depleted transplantation in children (dated by TCRdb to the mid-2010s). Library creation used PCR. This sample was sequenced with an Illumina HiSeq 2500. TCR library preparation used molecular barcoding, with unique molecular identifiers applied to normalize quantification of the TCRbeta repertoire. TCRdb handled the public reads itself, with Q25 trimming in fastp and clone calling in MiXCR, and kept productive beta chains. Every CDR3 protein is listed once, alongside the most common genes and DNA of its rows. The sample table lists hundreds of thousands of distinct CDR3 sequences, about an eighth of them with a count of one. Of the sample, 0.79% is held by the ten largest clones. This sample's treatment or condition label indicates: allogeneic hematopoietic cell transplantation with graft depleted of TCRalphabeta T cells and CD19 B cells.

The specimen comprised PBMCs, sampled before TCRalphabeta/CD19-depleted stem cell transplant. All receptors derive from a girl aged 2-10 years with congenital amegakaryocytic thrombocytopenia, due to receive a stem cell transplant.

This clonotype came up many times. V and J are TRBV28 and TRBJ2-3, with unresolved D. This CDR3 has 13 amino acids. Germline CDR1 reads MDHEN; CDR2 reads SYDVKM. The V end was cut by 2 bases, the J end by 7 bases, with 10 bases between. The CDR3 is CASSLSPDYTQYF. The CDR3 DNA reads as TGTGCCAGCAGTTTAAGTCCAGATTATACGCAGTATTTT.

This clonotype was counted only a few times. The CDR3 here is CASSVTSGSGSNEQFF. The CDR3 nucleotides read TGCGCCAGCAGTGTCACTAGCGGGAGCGGGTCCAATGAGCAGTTCTTC. The genes are TRBV10-1 and TRBJ2-1; TRBD2 agrees at 11 bases. The J segment lost 6 bases and the V segment lost 4 bases, leaving 8 bases of the junction unmatched. CDR3 length: 16 amino acids. Per germline, CDR1 WNHNN and CDR2 SYGVQD (reference sequence).

This clonotype was seen ten or more times. The chain's CDR3 is CSGVGRGETQYF. The CDR3 DNA follows: TGCAGTGGTGTGGGCAGGGGAGAGACCCAGTACTTC. This chain joins TRBV20-1 and TRBJ2-5, with D possibly TRBD1 on 6 matching bases. The CDR3 contains 12 residues. The V gene lost 7 bases and the J gene lost 4 bases, with 13 bases spanning the gap. Germline V gene data show CDR1 as DFQATT and CDR2 as SNEGSKA (reference sequence).

There are many counts of this clonotype. The V call is TRBV7-8, the J call TRBJ2-4; D is possibly TRBD1 (5 bases). Germline V CDR1 and CDR2: SGHVS, FQNEAQ. V lost 0 bases, J lost 5 bases, and 8 bases lay in between. The CDR3 is 14 amino acids. The DNA for the CDR3 is TGTGCCAGCAGCTTAGCAGGGGTGGAAAACATTCAGTACTTC. Translating it yields CASSLAGVENIQYF.

The V and J genes are TRBV5-5 and TRBJ1-2, with D perhaps matching TRBD1 (5 bases). Germline lookup yields CDR1 SGHKS and CDR2 YYEKEE (reference sequence). The length of the CDR3 is 13 residues. Trimming left V 3 bases short and J 6 bases short, with 12 bases between. The CDR3 loop reads CASSSRSGDGYTF. The CDR3 DNA reads TGTGCCAGCAGCTCCAGATCGGGGGATGGCTACACCTTC.

This clonotype was counted ten times or more. This CDR3 is CASSYLAGEGYEQFF. The CDR3 DNA sequence: TGTGCCAGCAGCTATTTAGCGGGAGAGGGGTATGAGCAGTTCTTC. This chain joins TRBV5-4 and TRBJ2-1; the match to TRBD2 covers 9 bases. The CDR3 sequence is 15 residues long. Germline trimming cut 3 bases from V and 8 bases from J; bases unmatched to any gene: 9. Germline CDR1 is SGHNT and CDR2 is YYREEE (reference sequence). Drawing the rest from reference TRBV5-4 and TRBJ2-1, the complete variable domain is ETGVTQSPTHLIKTRGQQVTLRCSSQSGHNTVSWYQQALGQGPQFIFQYYREEENGRGNFPPRFSGLQFPNYSSELNVNALELDDSALYLCASSYLAGEGYEQFFGPGTRLTVL.

There are a few counts of this clonotype. The gene calls are TRBV29-1 and TRBJ1-5; no firm D call. This CDR3 comprises 14 residues. V lost 7 bases, J lost 4 bases, and 17 bases lay in between. CDR1 and CDR2 from the germline V gene are SQVTM and ANQGSEA. The DNA for the CDR3 is TGCAGCGCCGCCGGGCCGACGGGGAATCAGCCCCAGCATTTT. This translates into CSAAGPTGNQPQHF.

This clonotype was found many times. DNA for the CDR3: TGCAGCGCTGACGTAGGGAGCGGGGAGCTGTTTTTT. Its translation is CSADVGSGELFF. The V call is TRBV29-1, the J call TRBJ2-2; D may be TRBD2 (5 bases). V lost 7 bases and J lost 7, with 13 bases in between. Germline-derived CDR1 and CDR2 are SQVTM and ANQGSEA. The CDR3 spans 12 residues.

This clonotype appeared many times. This chain links TRBV5-1 with TRBJ2-1, with a weak D call TRBD2 (5 bases). CDR3 length: 19 residues. V gave up 4 bases and J gave up 1 base, with 24 bases separating them. Germline CDR1 and CDR2: SGHRS and YFSETQ. CDR3 coding DNA: TGCGCCAGCAGCCACCCAAGTCGGACTCTATCCCCGTCCTACAATGAGCAGTTCTTC. Translation: CASSHPSRTLSPSYNEQFF. The whole variable domain, filled in from reference TRBV5-1 and TRBJ2-1, reads KAGVTQTPRYLIKTRGQQVTLSCSPISGHRSVSWYQQTPGQGLQFLFEYFSETQRNKGNFPGRFSGRQFSNSRSEMNVSTLELGDSALYLCASSHPSRTLSPSYNEQFFGPGTRLTVL.

This clonotype came up many times. The chain joins TRBV6-5 to TRBJ2-2, with D unresolved. Germline V CDR1 and CDR2: MNHEY, SVGAGI. V dropped 0 bases and J dropped 1 base, with 3 bases sitting between them. The CDR3 spans 14 residues. The CDR3 reads CASSYSGNTGELFF. The CDR3 nucleotides are TGTGCCAGCAGTTACTCCGGGAACACCGGGGAGCTGTTTTTT.

The chain joins TRBV7-8 to TRBJ1-2, with TRBD1 matching 7 bases. Germline CDR1 is SGHVS and CDR2 is FQNEAQ. The CDR3 has 13 residues. The V and J ends lost 5 bases and 4 bases, in that order; junction bases with no gene match: 4. CDR3 amino acids: CASSRGGGYGYTF. CDR3 nucleotide sequence: TGTGCCAGCAGCCGAGGGGGCGGCTATGGCTACACCTTC. The whole variable domain, filled in from reference TRBV7-8 and TRBJ1-2, reads GAGVSQSPRYKVAKRGQDVALRCDPISGHVSLFWYQQALGQGPEFLTYFQNEAQLDKSGLPSDRFFAERPEGSVSTLKIQRTQQEDSAVYLCASSRGGGYGYTFGSGTRLTVV.

This clonotype has only a few counts. V gene TRBV20-1 combines with J gene TRBJ1-2; tentatively, D is TRBD1 (6 bases). The germline V gene has CDR1 DFQATT and CDR2 SNEGSKA (reference sequence). This CDR3 has 14 amino acids. The germline V and J ends were trimmed by 0 bases and 3 bases, with 11 bases remaining between them. The CDR3 bases are TGCAGTGCTAGAGATACAGCAGGGGACTATGGCTACACCTTC. This encodes CSARDTAGDYGYTF.

This clonotype appeared many times. The chain joins TRBV20-1 to TRBJ2-1; D might be TRBD2 (5 bases). V was cut by 2 bases and J by 7 bases, with 12 bases left in between. The CDR3 sequence is 13 residues long. Germline assignment: CDR1 DFQATT and CDR2 SNEGSKA (reference sequence). The CDR3 DNA reads as TGCAGTGCTAGAACTTGGGAGTGGAATGAGCAGTTCTTC. As protein: CSARTWEWNEQFF.

CDR3 DNA: TGTGCCAGCAGCCAGGGTAGCGGGACGTTCAATGAGCAGTTCTTC. This encodes CASSQGSGTFNEQFF. V usage is TRBV11-3 and J usage is TRBJ2-1; TRBD2 matches at 8 bases. The J segment lost 6 bases and the V segment lost 5 bases, leaving 9 bases of the junction unmatched. The CDR3 is 15 amino acids. The V gene's germline CDR1 is SGHNT and CDR2 YENEEA. Combining the CDR3 with reference TRBV11-3 and TRBJ2-1 gives the whole variable domain EAGVVQSPRYKIIEKKQPVAFWCNPISGHNTLYWYLQNLGQGPELLIRYENEEAVDDSQLPKDRFSAERLKGVDSTLKIQPAELGDSAVYLCASSQGSGTFNEQFFGPGTRLTVL.

The table lists this clonotype with a few counts. The chain links TRBV28 to TRBJ1-5; maybe TRBD1 (6 bases). Germline V CDR1 and CDR2: MDHEN, SYDVKM. V dropped 5 bases and J dropped 5 bases, with 13 bases sitting between them. The CDR3 contains 14 residues. The CDR3 loop is CASSLTGPHQPQHF. In DNA form, the CDR3 reads TGTGCCAGCAGTCTTACAGGGCCCCATCAGCCCCAGCATTTT.

The chain recombines TRBV20-1 with TRBJ1-2; maybe TRBD1 (6 bases). Trimming shortened V by 3 bases and J by 8 bases, and 19 bases separated the two germline ends. CDR1 and CDR2 from the germline V gene are DFQATT and SNEGSKA (reference sequence). This CDR3 has 14 residues. CDR3 region: CSASDRGTLPGYTF. In DNA form, the CDR3 reads TGCAGTGCTAGCGACCGAGGGACACTCCCCGGCTACACCTTC.

This chain connects TRBV5-4 to TRBJ2-7; no clear D gene. Per the germline V gene, CDR1 is SGHNT and CDR2 is YYREEE (reference sequence). The germline V and J ends were trimmed by 5 bases and 2 bases, with 20 bases remaining between them. This CDR3 region has 16 residues. The CDR3 is CASRVDGGLPTYEQYF. The CDR3 bases are TGTGCCAGCAGGGTGGACGGTGGCTTACCAACCTACGAGCAGTACTTC.